This TCR beta chain emerged from a study of chemoradiotherapy in HPV16-positive cancers (dated by TCRdb to about 2022). In terms of the full investigation: Candidate HPV-specific T-cell clones and common TCR motifs were defined by functional T-cell assays performed on cells from two HPV16-positive patients. The study asked whether T-cell immunity to the HPV oncoproteins E6 and E7 changes during chemoradiotherapy and whether this immunity affects survival. TCR repertoires from roughly 87 patients with HPV-related cancers were then used to track the candidate HPV-specific TCRs and motifs. Study-wide findings and limitations: Among HPV16-positive patients, expansion of HPV-responsive T cells during chemoradiotherapy was associated with better recurrence-free survival. The survival association was reported for HPV16-positive patients, and the functional definition of HPV-specific T cells was derived from only two HPV16-positive patients. Expansion of candidate HPV-specific clones and E7-related TCR motifs was observed in the tumor microenvironment during treatment, whereas no such expansion was observed for non-HPV-specific T cells.

Repertoires were sampled repeatedly over the course of chemoradiotherapy, so clonal expansion could be followed in the tumor microenvironment. As regards this clone: It lacks a known antigen. No per-base quality is available; no much larger clone lies one base away.

Library generation was performed with the immunoSEQ multiplex PCR assay. Entries here come from immuneACCESS through TCRdb and include only in-frame sequences with V and J called. Some clones fail to appear in such tables; in the studies checked, an unresolved V gene covers under half of the shortfall, and the cause of the remainder is unknown. This sample has 2,700 or so clones in its table, and around nine tenths of those were observed once. Together, the top ten hold 3% to 4% of the sample. V loses 6 bases, J loses 8 bases, and the germline ends lie 12 bases apart. The germline V gene encodes CDR1 DFQATT and CDR2 SNEGSKA (reference sequence). The CDR3, cysteine through phenylalanine, is 11 amino acids long. Only the CDR3 DNA stays, 33 bases, in frame from base 1.

The receptor chain draws on TRBV20-1 and TRBJ2-3; the D gene cannot be resolved reliably. Here the sequenced sample was tumor tissue, taken from a patient who underwent chemoradiotherapy. This receptor was identified in a human donor with HPV-associated anogenital cancer. CDR3 reads: CSAPGGSTQYF. The nucleotide sequence is given as TGCAGTGCCCCCGGTGGGTCTACGCAGTATTTT.